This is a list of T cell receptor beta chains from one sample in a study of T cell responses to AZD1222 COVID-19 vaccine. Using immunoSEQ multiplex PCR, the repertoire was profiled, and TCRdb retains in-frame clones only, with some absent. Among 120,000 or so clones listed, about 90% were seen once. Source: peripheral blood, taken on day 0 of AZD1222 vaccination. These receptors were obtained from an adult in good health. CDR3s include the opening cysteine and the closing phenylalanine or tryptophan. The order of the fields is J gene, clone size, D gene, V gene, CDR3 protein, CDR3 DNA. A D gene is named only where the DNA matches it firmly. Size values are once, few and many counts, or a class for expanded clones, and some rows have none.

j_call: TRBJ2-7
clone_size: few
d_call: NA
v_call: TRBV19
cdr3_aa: CASRARDRHYEQYF
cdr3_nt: TGTGCCAGTAGGGCCCGGGACCGTCACTACGAGCAGTACTTC

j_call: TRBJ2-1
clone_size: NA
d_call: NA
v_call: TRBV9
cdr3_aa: CASSAASLGNEQFF
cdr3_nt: TGTGCCAGCAGCGCCGCTAGCCTGGGGAATGAGCAGTTCTTC

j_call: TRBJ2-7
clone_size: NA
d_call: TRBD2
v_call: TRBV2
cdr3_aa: CASSATRGDRSSYEQYF
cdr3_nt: TGTGCCAGCAGTGCCACCCGGGGGGACCGGAGCTCCTACGAGCAGTACTTC

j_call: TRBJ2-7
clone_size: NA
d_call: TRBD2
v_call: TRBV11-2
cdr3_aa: CASSLESGRNGEQYF
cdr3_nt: TGTGCCAGCAGCTTAGAGAGCGGGAGGAACGGGGAGCAGTACTTC

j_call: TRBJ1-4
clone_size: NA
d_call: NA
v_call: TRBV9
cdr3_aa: CASSVGDRTTNEKLFF
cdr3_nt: TGTGCCAGCAGCGTAGGGGACCGAACAACTAATGAAAAACTGTTTTTT

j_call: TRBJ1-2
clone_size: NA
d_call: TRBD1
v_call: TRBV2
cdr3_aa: CASTKKGAPLYGYTF
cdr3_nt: TGTGCCAGCACCAAGAAGGGGGCCCCCCTCTATGGCTACACCTTC

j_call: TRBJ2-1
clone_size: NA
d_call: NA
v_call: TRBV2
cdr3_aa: CAALLGNEQFF
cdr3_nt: TGTGCCGCGTTGTTGGGAAATGAGCAGTTCTTC

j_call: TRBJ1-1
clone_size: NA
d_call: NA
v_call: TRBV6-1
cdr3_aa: CASREDWAFF
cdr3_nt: TGTGCCAGCAGGGAAGACTGGGCTTTCTTT

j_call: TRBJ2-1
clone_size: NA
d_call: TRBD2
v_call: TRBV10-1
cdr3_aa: CASSASGRFNEQFF
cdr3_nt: TGCGCCAGCAGTGCTAGCGGGAGGTTCAATGAGCAGTTCTTC

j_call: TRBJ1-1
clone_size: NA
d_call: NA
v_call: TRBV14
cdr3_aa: CASSQVRGNTEAFF
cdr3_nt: TGTGCCAGCAGCCAAGTAAGGGGGAACACTGAAGCTTTCTTT

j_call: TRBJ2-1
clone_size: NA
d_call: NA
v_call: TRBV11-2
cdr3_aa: CASSLGSTGELNEQFF
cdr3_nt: TGTGCCAGCAGCTTAGGGTCCACAGGCGAATTAAATGAGCAGTTCTTC

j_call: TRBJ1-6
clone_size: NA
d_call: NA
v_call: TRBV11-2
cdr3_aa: CASSLNNSPLHF
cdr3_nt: TGTGCCAGCAGCCTTAATAATTCACCCCTCCACTTT

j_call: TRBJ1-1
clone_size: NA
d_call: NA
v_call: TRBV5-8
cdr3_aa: CASNSGGGHDTEAFF
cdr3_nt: TGTGCCAGCAACTCTGGGGGGGGCCACGACACTGAAGCTTTCTTT

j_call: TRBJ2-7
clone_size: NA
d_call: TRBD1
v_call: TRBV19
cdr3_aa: CASSIVTGGTGRSYEQYF
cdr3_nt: TGTGCCAGTAGTATAGTGACTGGAGGGACAGGTCGATCCTACGAGCAGTACTTC

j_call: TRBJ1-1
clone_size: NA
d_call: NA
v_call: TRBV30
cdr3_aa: CALRNPVGLGDTEAFF
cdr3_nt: TGTGCCTTAAGAAACCCCGTGGGCCTTGGGGACACTGAAGCTTTCTTT

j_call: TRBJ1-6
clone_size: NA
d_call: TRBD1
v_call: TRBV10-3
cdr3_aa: CATRDRDFSPLHF
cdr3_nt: TGTGCCACTAGGGACAGGGATTTTTCACCCCTCCACTTT

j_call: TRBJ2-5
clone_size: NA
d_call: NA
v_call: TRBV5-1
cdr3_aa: CASSLTGKETQYF
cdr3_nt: TGCGCCAGCAGCTTGACTGGTAAAGAGACCCAGTACTTC

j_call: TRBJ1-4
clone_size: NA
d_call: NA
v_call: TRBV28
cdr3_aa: CASSWSPHEKLFF
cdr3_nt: TGTGCCAGCAGCTGGTCCCCGCATGAAAAACTGTTTTTT

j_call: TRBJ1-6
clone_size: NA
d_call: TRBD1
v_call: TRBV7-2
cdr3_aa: CASSLEGTGPSPLHF
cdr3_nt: TGTGCCAGCAGCTTAGAGGGGACAGGGCCTTCACCCCTCCACTTT

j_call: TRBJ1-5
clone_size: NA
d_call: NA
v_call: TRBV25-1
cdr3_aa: CASSATNQPQHF
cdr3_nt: TGTGCCAGCAGTGCGACCAATCAGCCCCAGCATTTT

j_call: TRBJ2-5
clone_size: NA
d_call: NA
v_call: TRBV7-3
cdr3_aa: CASSFGAGETQYF
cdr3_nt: TGTGCCAGCAGCTTCGGGGCGGGGGAGACCCAGTACTTC

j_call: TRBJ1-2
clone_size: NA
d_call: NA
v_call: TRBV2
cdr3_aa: CASSEVTYTF
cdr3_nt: TGTGCCAGCAGTGAGGTCACCTACACCTTC

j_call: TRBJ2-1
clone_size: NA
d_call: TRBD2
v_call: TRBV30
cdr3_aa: CAWSPGLGIIYEQFF
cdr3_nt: TGTGCCTGGAGTCCGGGACTAGGCATCATTTATGAGCAGTTCTTC

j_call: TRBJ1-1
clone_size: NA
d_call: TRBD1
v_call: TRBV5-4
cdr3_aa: CASGTGGNTEAFF
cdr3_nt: TGTGCCAGCGGGACAGGCGGAAACACTGAAGCTTTCTTT

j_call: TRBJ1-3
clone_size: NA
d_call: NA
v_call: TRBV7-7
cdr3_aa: CASSPHGALLTDTIYF
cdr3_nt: TGTGCTAGCAGCCCTCACGGGGCGCTTCTGACAGACACCATATATTTT